This TCR beta chain was sequenced for a study of radiation and T cells in renal cell carcinoma (dated by TCRdb to about 2020). Some background on the complete study: TCR beta sequencing covered 53 samples in total, comprising roughly 25 tumors and roughly 27 peripheral blood samples. In the approximately 53 samples combined, about 4 million unique CDR3 nucleotide sequences were found, encoding 2 million to 3 million unique CDR3 amino acid sequences. Overall study outcomes, separate from this receptor: Higher TCR clonality was observed in irradiated tumors than in controls, with an average of roughly 50% of the repertoire accounted for by the top 100 clonotypes, compared with roughly 40% in nephrectomy-only tumors. A greater number of dominant CDR3 motifs was detected in irradiated tumors than in control tumors, and a larger share of the repertoire was occupied by these motifs in irradiated tumors than in control tumors. Because the trial had a single-armed design, the trial could not examine how radiation dose or scheduling affected the TCR repertoire. Because only small tumor regions of approximately 1 g were available, intratumoral heterogeneity was not captured.

Per the germline V gene, SGHVS is the CDR1 and FNYEAQ is the CDR2. Compared with germline, V lacks 4 bases and J lacks 6 bases; bases without a gene match: 6. The cysteine opens and the phenylalanine closes a CDR3 of 15 amino acids. Here the CDR3 DNA is all that survives: 45 bases in frame from base 1. This clone was seen a few times. No cognate antigen has been identified for it. Base quality data are lacking; no much larger clone is found one base away. The label giving this sample's time point can be read as: tumor resected at nephrectomy. The treatment or condition label, read with the paper, signifies: treatment-naive control, cytoreductive nephrectomy. The control tumors were taken from treatment-naive renal cell carcinoma patients who had cytoreductive nephrectomy with no earlier radiation. Every patient had renal cell carcinoma of clear cell pathology. The control tumors used for TCR sequencing were from several females and more than 10 males, were resected between about 2010 and 2015, and had a median patient age of about 54 years (range about 35 to 82). The tumors were dissociated mechanically, digested with collagenase/hyaluronidase at 37 degrees C, processed in gentleMACS C tubes, and kept in liquid nitrogen. The QIAamp DNA Blood Mini Kit (Qiagen) was used to prepare genomic DNA for TCR sequencing. The analyses included only samples that passed all quality control checks.

TCR beta libraries were generated from genomic DNA with the immunoSEQ kit, following the manufacturer's recommendations. Library preparation used a first multiplex PCR with proprietary primers, then a second PCR adding unique barcodes, with bead cleanups after each round. A positive control reaction and a negative control reaction, both provided in the kit, were run with every batch of samples. The final libraries underwent checking on an Agilent 4200 TapeStation D1000 ScreenTape, volumetric pooling, and quantification by qPCR. Sequencing was performed on an Illumina NextSeq500 using a MidOutput 150-cycle cartridge, with 156 Read1 cycles, 15 Index1 cycles, and the kit custom primers. The pooled library was loaded at approximately 1 pM, with an approximately 21% PhiX control spiked in. The original pipeline was this. Vendor-processed data were analyzed in R, with a clonotype defined as all T cells sharing the same CDR3 nucleotide sequence. In the clone abundance analyses, frequencies were normalized to the 10,000 most abundant clones in each sample. Public T cell clones, which averaged fewer than five per sample, were excluded before analysis. The dominant motif analysis was done with ImmunoMap using the PAM10 matrix, a gap penalty of 30, and a homology threshold of 0.3, and motifs with a cumulative frequency of at least 0.01 were considered dominant. In TCRdb, the immuneACCESS table is reduced to in-frame sequences with V and J assigned. These tables do not hold every clone; where another copy was compared, an unresolved V gene accounts for under half, and the others remain unexplained. The V and J calls and the clone size are those of that table, but D and trimming were determined from the DNA. The sample has tens of thousands of clones on record, 45% to 55% of them singletons. Roughly 21% of the sample comes from the top ten.

Material: tumor tissue, obtained from a patient whose treatment was nephrectomy without radiotherapy. The sequence joins TRBV7-6 to TRBJ2-7; 13 central bases correspond to TRBD2. The receptor was derived from a human donor with renal cell carcinoma. The CDR3 corresponds to CASSSTRLAGGEQYF. The bases are TGTGCCAGCAGCTCCACCCGACTAGCGGGGGGCGAGCAGTACTTC. When the CDR3 is completed using the reference TRBV7-6 and TRBJ2-7 genes on either side, the full variable domain is GAGVSQSPRYKVTKRGQDVALRCDPISGHVSLYWYRQALGQGPEFLTYFNYEAQQDKSGLPNDRFSAERPEGSISTLTIQRTEQRDSAMYRCASSSTRLAGGEQYFGPGTRLTVT.